This TCR beta chain comes out of a study of shared clonotypes between healthy human individuals. The CDR3 is 14 residues long. The V gene end was trimmed by 3 bases and the J gene end by 2 bases; junction bases not matched to a gene: 5. Germline values: CDR1 SGHNT, CDR2 YYREEE (reference sequence). Some clones are missing from TCRdb's copy, which holds only in-frame ones; the method was immunoSEQ multiplex PCR. The sample records roughly 2.2 million clones, 80% to 95% being singletons. The chain uses TRBV5-4 and TRBJ2-7, with 7 bases lining up with TRBD1. What was sequenced was naive CD4+ T cells from PBMCs. Subset reported: CD45RA+ positively selected. This sequence was found in a man between 18 and 29 years old in good health. Some clones in this sample may be carry-over from other donors' samples. In DNA, the CDR3 is TGTGCCAGCAGCTACACAGGGGCGACCTACGAGCAGTACTTC. This gives the protein CASSYTGATYEQYF. The full variable domain, with the rest looked up from reference TRBV5-4 and TRBJ2-7, is ETGVTQSPTHLIKTRGQQVTLRCSSQSGHNTVSWYQQALGQGPQFIFQYYREEENGRGNFPPRFSGLQFPNYSSELNVNALELDDSALYLCASSYTGATYEQYFGPGTRLTVT.